This T cell receptor (beta chain) was captured by sequencing in a study of cytomegalovirus exposure and HLA in healthy donors. Broader study findings: A missense variant in DCLRE1C was later tied to TCR beta V- and J-gene trimming. It was likely that a cluster of highly shared sequence variants was a sequencing artifact. Many donors shared some public TCRs, even though most TCR sequences were rare. Previously analyzed data showed that most TCR beta V segments were productive at a frequency of about 87% or about 30%.

The trim removed 9 bases at V and 2 bases at J, leaving 13 bases unmatched. This CDR3 spans 17 amino acids. Per germline, CDR1 LNHDA and CDR2 SQIVND (reference sequence). In the case of this clone: The antigen remains unidentified.

PCR primers comprised 60 Vbeta and 13 Jbeta primers. Sequencing was performed with immunoSEQ multiplex PCR; in TCRdb, only in-frame clones are kept and a portion is missing. The top ten clones hold 6.3% of a sample with approximately 190,000 clones, around 85% of them seen once. This clonotype originated in a man aged 35-49 years in good health and CMV-seropositive. Material: PBMCs. The chain joins TRBV19 to TRBJ2-2, with 9 nucleotides matching TRBD1. The CDR3 sequence: CASTGGVIGKNTGELFF. The CDR3 region has the DNA TGTGCCAGCACAGGGGGCGTAATTGGGAAAAACACCGGGGAGCTGTTTTTT. Using reference TRBV19 and TRBJ2-2 for the parts outside the CDR3, the full variable domain is DGGITQSPKYLFRKEGQNVTLSCEQNLNHDAMYWYRQDPGQGLRLIYYSQIVNDFQKGDIAEGYSVSREKKESFPLTVTSAQKNPTAFYLCASTGGVIGKNTGELFFGEGSRLTVL.